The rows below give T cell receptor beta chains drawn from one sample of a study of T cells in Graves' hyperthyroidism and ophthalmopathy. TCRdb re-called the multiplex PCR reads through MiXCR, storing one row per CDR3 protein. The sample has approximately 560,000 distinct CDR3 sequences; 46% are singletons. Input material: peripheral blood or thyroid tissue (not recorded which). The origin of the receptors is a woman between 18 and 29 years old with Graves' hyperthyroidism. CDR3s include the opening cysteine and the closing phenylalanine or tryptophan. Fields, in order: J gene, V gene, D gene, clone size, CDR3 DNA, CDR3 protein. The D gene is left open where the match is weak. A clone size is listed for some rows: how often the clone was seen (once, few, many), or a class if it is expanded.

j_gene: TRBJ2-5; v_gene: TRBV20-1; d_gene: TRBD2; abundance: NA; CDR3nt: TGCAGTGCTAGAGATGCGGGAGCGGGAAGACAAGAGACCCAGTACTTC; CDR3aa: CSARDAGAGRQETQYF
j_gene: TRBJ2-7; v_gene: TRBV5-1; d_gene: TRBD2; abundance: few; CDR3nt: TGCGCCAGCAGCCTGCCAGGACTAGCGGGCAGCTACGAGCAGTACTTC; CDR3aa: CASSLPGLAGSYEQYF
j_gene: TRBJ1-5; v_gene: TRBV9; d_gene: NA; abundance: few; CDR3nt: TGTGCCAGCAGCGTATCAGGCGAAAGCAATCAGCCCCAGCATTTT; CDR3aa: CASSVSGESNQPQHF
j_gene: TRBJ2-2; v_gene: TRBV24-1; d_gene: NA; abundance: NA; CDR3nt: TGTGCCACCAGTGATTATGGACAGAAAAACACCGGGGAGCTGTTTTTT; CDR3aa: CATSDYGQKNTGELFF
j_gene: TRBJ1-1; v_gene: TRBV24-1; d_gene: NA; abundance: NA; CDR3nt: TGTGCCACCAGTGATTGGGGACGAGGGGCTTTCTTT; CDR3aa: CATSDWGRGAFF
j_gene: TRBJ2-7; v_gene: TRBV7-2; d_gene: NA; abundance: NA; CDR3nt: TGTGCCAGCAGCTTAGGCGGGCTTTGGGGCTACGAGCAGTACTTC; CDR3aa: CASSLGGLWGYEQYF
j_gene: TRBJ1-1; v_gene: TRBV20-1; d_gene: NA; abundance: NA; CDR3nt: TGCAGTGCAACAACGATTTTGGGAAGGGGCACTGAAGCTTTCTTT; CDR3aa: CSATTILGRGTEAFF
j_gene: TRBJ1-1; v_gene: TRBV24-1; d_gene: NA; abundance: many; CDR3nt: TGTGCCACCAGTGAATATGACAGGCCGAACACTGAAGCTTTCTTT; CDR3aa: CATSEYDRPNTEAFF
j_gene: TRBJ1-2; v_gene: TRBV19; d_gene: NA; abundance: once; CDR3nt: TGTGCCAGTAGTTACGGCAATTGGAACTATGGCTACACCTTC; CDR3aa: CASSYGNWNYGYTF
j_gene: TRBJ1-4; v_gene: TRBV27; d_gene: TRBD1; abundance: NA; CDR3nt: TGTGCCAGCAGCGAACATGGGGACAGGGAATTTCGGGTACTGTTTTTT; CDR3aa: CASSEHGDREFRVLFF
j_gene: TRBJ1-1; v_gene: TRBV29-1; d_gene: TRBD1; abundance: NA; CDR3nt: TGCAGCAGCCGGGACAGGGCTCTGGGCGGCCATGAAGCTTTCTTT; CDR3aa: CSSRDRALGGHEAFF
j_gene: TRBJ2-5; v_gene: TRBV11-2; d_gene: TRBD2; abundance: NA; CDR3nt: TGTGCCAGCAGCTTGCTAGCGGGAATAGGAGAGACCCAGTACTTC; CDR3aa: CASSLLAGIGETQYF
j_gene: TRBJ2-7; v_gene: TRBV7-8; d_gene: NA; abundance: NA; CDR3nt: TGTGCCAGCAGACGGACGGACGGAGCCTACGAGCAGTACTTC; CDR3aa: CASRRTDGAYEQYF
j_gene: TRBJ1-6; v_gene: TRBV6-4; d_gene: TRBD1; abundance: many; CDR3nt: TGTGCCAGCAGTGACTCCCCGGGACAGGGTTCACCCCTCCACTTT; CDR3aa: CASSDSPGQGSPLHF
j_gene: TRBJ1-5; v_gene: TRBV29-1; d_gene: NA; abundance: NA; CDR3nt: TGCAGCCCATTAGGGCTAAAAATAAAGCATTTT; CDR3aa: CSPLGLKIKHF
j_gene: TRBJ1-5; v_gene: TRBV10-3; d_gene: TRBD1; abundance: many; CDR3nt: TGTGCCATCGGACAGGGGATACGGCAGCCCCAGCATTTT; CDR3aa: CAIGQGIRQPQHF
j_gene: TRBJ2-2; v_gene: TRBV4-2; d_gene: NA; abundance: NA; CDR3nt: TGTGCCGGCAGCATCGACAGCACCGGGGAGCTGTTTTTT; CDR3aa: CAGSIDSTGELFF
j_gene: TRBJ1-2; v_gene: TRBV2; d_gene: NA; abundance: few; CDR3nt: TGTGCCAGCAGTTTCAGTTCGAACTATGGCTACACCTTC; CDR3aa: CASSFSSNYGYTF
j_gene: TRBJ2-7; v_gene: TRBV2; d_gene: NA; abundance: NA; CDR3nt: TGTGCCAGCAGTGAGGGGCCCCGGGGTTACTCCTACGAGCAGTACTTC; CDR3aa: CASSEGPRGYSYEQYF
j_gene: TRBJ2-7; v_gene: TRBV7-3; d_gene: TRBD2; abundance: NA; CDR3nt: TGTGCCAGCAGCTTAGGGACTAGCGGGAGAGCGGCCGAGCAGTACTTC; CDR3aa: CASSLGTSGRAAEQYF
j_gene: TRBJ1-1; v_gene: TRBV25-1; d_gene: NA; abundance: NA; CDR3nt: TGTGGCAGCTCCCCGAGATCGGTGAACACTGAAGCTTTCTTT; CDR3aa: CGSSPRSVNTEAFF
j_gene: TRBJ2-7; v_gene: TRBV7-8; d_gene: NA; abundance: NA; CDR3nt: TGTGCCAGCAGCTTAATGACAGCATACGAGCAGTACTTC; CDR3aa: CASSLMTAYEQYF
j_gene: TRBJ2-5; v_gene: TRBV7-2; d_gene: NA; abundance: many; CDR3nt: TGTGCCAGCAGCCCCTTCCAAGAGACCCAGTACTTC; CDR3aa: CASSPFQETQYF
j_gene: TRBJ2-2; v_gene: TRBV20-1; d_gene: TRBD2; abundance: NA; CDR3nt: TGCAGTGCTAGAGATGGGAGGGCCTTAAACACCGGGGAGCTGTTTTTT; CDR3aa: CSARDGRALNTGELFF
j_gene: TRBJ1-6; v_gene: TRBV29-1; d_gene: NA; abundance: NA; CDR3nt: TGCAGCGTTGGCCGGGGCGTATCGCCCCTCCACTTT; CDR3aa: CSVGRGVSPLHF
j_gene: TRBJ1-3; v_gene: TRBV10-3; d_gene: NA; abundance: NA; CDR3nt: TGTGCCTCAAGGGCCCTGAAGCAGGAAAACACCATATATTTT; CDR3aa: CASRALKQENTIYF
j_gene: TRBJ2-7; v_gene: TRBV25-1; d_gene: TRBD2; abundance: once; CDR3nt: TGTGCCAGCGGGAGGGTCGAGCAGTACTTC; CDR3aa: CASGRVEQYF
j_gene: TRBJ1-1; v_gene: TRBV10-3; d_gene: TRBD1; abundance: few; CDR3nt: TGTGCCAGCAGGGAAGACAGGGCGAACACTGAAGCTTTCTTT; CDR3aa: CASREDRANTEAFF
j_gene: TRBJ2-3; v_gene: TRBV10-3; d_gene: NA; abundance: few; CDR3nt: TGTGCCATCAGTGTTAATAGCGCCAGCACAGATACGCAGTATTTT; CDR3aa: CAISVNSASTDTQYF
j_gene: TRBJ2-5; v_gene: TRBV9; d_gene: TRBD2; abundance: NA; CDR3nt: TGTGCCAGCAGCGTCGGGACTAGCGACCAAGAGACCCAGTACTTC; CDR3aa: CASSVGTSDQETQYF
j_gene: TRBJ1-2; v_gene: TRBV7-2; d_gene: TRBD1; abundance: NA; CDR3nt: TGTGCCAGCAGCTCCCCGGGACAGCCCTATGGCTACACCTTC; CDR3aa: CASSSPGQPYGYTF
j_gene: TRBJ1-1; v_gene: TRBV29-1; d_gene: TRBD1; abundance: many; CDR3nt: TGCAGCGTGGGACAGGGCAAGGAAGCTTTCTTT; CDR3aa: CSVGQGKEAFF
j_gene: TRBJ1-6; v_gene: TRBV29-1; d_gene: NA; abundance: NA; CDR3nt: TGCAGCGTTGAAGATCGGGGGGCGCGCTCACCCCTCCACTTT; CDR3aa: CSVEDRGARSPLHF
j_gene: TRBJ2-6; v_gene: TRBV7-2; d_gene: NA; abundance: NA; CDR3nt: TGTGCCAGCAGTTTAGCCGGACAGGGGGCCAACGTCCTGACTTTC; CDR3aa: CASSLAGQGANVLTF
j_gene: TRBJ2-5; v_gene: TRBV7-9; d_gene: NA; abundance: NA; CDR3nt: TGTGCCAGCAGCTTGGAAAGTCAGGGGGAGACCCAGTACTTC; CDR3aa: CASSLESQGETQYF
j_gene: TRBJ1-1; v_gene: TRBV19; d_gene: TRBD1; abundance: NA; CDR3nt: TGTGCCAGTGGGCAGGGGGTGGGGAACACTGAAGCTTTCTTT; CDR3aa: CASGQGVGNTEAFF
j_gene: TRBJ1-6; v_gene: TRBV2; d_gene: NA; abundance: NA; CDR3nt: TGTGCCAGCAGCGTACAGGGATTTTCGAGCTCCTATAATTCACCCCTCCACTTT; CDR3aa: CASSVQGFSSSYNSPLHF
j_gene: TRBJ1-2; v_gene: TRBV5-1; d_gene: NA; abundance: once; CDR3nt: TGCGCCAGCAGCTTGGAACAGGCCAGCTACACCTTC; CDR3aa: CASSLEQASYTF
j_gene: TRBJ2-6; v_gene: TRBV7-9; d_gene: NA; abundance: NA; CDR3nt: TGTGCCAGCAGTCCGGGGCCGGGTACTGAAGCTTTC; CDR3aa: CASSPGPGTEAF
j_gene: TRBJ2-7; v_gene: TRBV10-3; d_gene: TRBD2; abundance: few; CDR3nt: TGTGCCAGCAGCTCAACTAGCGACGCCTACGAGCAGTACTTC; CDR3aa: CASSSTSDAYEQYF